The sequence of this TCR beta chain was determined in a study of sequential checkpoint blockade in melanoma. Overall study: Arm A got nivolumab then ipilimumab; arm B the reverse, 1:1. Both treatment sequences were followed by maintenance nivolumab.

Measured with immunoSEQ multiplex PCR; TCRdb has only the in-frame clones, and not every one. The sample contains around 34,000 clones, approximately 81% of which appear only once. Germline CDR1 SGHVS, CDR2 FQNEAQ. The CDR3 has 16 amino acids. Treatment given: randomized to nivolumab then ipilimumab (arm A) or the reverse (arm B). Sorted cells were live CD3+CD8+, lacking CD19 and CD56, from PBMCs. The rearrangement uses TRBV7-8 and TRBJ2-5; TRBD1 matches 7 bases. The closer fit of TRBJ2-7 to the DNA end suggests the J call may be wrong. This clonotype originated in a human donor with melanoma. Sequencing used CD8+ T cells sorted from blood (inferred from file names), obtained from a patient given nivolumab and ipilimumab in sequence. The CDR3 bases are TGTGCCAGCAGCTCTACAACAGGGGCTGGAACCTACGAGCAGTACTTC. Amino acid sequence: CASSSTTGAGTYEQYF.